The entry that follows covers one T cell receptor beta chain sequence. Its antigen is still unknown. Profiling relied on immunoSEQ multiplex PCR, and the TCRdb table lists in-frame clones only, not all of them. The table shows 60,000 to 100,000 clones, with around 87% occurring only once. This specimen comes from a study of T cell responses to AZD1222 COVID-19 vaccine. Study-wide findings and caveats: Unmutated variant regions are reportedly the target of nearly half of TCRs that are spike-specific. Just five to seven people given AZD1222 tested seropositive at baseline. Samples come after the peak T cell response, not at day 14.

The receptor's source is an adult in good health. Sequenced material: peripheral blood, taken on day 0 of AZD1222 vaccination.

CDR3 in DNA: TGTGCCAGCAGTCTCGGGGCCCATCAGCCCCAGCATTTT. This encodes CASSLGAHQPQHF. The chain carries TRBV12-3 or TRBV12-4 and TRBJ1-5, with D tentatively TRBD1 (5 bases). V lost 5 bases and J 5 bases, leaving 10 bases between the germline ends. The CDR3 has 13 residues.